The T cell receptor beta chain under discussion was sequenced for a study of blood T cell dynamics during melanoma immunotherapy. Germline CDR1 SGDLS, CDR2 YYNGEE. There are 15 residues in the CDR3. Trimming left V 3 bases short and J 8 bases short, with 15 bases between. Time point here: week 3, after first cycle of checkpoint inhibitor. At 12 weeks after first infusion, RECIST 1.1 defined response for most patients. Measured with immunoSEQ multiplex PCR; TCRdb has only the in-frame clones, and not every one. The sample contains 7,900 or so clones, 88% of which appear only once. This clonotype was obtained from a human donor with melanoma. The chain uses TRBV9 and TRBJ1-6, with D maybe TRBD1 (5 bases). The starting material was blood, obtained from a patient treated with checkpoint blockade. The chain's CDR3 is CASSEDIGADSPLHF. The CDR3 DNA follows: TGTGCCAGCAGCGAAGACATTGGGGCAGATTCACCCCTCCACTTT.